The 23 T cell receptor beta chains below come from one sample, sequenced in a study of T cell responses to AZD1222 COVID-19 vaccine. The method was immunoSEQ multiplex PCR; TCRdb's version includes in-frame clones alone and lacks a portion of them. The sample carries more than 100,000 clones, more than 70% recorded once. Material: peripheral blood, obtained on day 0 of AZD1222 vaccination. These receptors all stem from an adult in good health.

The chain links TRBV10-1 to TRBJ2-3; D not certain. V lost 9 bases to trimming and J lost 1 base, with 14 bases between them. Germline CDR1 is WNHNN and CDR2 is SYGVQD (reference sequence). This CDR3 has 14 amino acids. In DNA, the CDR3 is TGCGCCAGGTCAGTATACTATCGCACAGATACGCAGTATTTT. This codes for CARSVYYRTDTQYF.

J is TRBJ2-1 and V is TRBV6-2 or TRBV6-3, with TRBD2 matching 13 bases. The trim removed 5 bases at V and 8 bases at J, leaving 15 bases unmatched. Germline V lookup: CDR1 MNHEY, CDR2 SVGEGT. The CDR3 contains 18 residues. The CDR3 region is CASSIPPRLAGGRDEQFF. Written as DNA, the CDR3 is TGTGCCAGCAGTATACCCCCCCGACTAGCGGGGGGCAGGGATGAGCAGTTCTTC.

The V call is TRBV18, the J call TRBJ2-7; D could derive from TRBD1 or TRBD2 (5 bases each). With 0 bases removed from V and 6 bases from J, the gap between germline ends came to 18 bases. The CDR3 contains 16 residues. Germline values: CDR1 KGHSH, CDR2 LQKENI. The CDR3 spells CASSPPGDPGRGEQYF. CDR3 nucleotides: TGTGCCAGCTCACCACCGGGGGACCCTGGAAGGGGCGAGCAGTACTTC.

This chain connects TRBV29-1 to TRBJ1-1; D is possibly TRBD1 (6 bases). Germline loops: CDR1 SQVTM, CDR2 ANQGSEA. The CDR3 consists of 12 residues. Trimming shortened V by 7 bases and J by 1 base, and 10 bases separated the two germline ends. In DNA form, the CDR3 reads TGCAGCGCTACAGGGCAGAACACTGAAGCTTTCTTT. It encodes CSATGQNTEAFF.

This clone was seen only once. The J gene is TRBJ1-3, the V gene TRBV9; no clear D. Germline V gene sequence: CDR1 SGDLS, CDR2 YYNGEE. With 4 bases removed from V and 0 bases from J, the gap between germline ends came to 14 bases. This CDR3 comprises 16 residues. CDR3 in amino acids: CASSLLSGPSGNTIYF. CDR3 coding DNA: TGTGCCAGCAGCCTTCTCTCCGGGCCCTCTGGAAACACCATATATTTT.

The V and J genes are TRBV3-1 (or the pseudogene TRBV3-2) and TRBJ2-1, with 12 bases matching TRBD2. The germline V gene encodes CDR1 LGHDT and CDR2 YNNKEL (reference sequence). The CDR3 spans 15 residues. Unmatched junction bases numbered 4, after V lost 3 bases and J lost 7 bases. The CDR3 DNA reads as TGTGCCAGCAGCCATCTCGGACTAGCGGGAAATGAGCAGTTCTTC. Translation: CASSHLGLAGNEQFF.

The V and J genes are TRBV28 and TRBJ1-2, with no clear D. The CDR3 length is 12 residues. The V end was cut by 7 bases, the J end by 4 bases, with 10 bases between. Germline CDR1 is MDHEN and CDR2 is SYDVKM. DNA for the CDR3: TGTGCCAGCAATCGCGGAATCTATGGCTACACCTTC. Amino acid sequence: CASNRGIYGYTF.

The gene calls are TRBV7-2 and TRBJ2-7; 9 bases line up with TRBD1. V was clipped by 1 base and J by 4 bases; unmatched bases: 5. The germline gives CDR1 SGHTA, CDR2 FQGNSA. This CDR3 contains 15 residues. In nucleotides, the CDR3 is TGTGCCAGCAGCTTAGAGGGACAGGGATTATACGAGCAGTACTTC. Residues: CASSLEGQGLYEQYF.

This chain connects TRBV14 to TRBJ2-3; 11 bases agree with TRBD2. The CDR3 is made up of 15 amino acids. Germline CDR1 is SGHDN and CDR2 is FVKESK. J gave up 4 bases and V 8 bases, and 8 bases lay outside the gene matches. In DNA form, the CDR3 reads TGTGCCAGCTCTAGCGGGGGGCTCCTCGCAGATACGCAGTATTTT. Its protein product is CASSSGGLLADTQYF. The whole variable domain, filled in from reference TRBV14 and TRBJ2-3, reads EAGVTQFPSHSVIEKGQTVTLRCDPISGHDNLYWYRRVMGKEIKFLLHFVKESKQDESGMPNNRFLAERTGGTYSTLKVQPAELEDSGVYFCASSSGGLLADTQYFGPGTRLTVL.

The CDR3 protein is CATSDFGGSEQYF. The CDR3, as DNA: TGTGCCACCAGTGATTTCGGGGGAAGCGAGCAGTACTTC. The rearrangement links TRBV24-1 to TRBJ2-7; possibly TRBD2 for D (6 bases). CDR3 length: 13 residues. Germline V gene data show CDR1 as KGHDR and CDR2 as SFDVKD. Trimming took off 1 base at V and 6 bases at J, with 9 bases between the two ends.

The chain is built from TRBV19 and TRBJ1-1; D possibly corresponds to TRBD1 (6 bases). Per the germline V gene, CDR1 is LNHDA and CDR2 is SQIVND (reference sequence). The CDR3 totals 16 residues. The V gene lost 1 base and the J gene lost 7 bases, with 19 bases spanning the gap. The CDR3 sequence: CASSIARSRGHGEAFF. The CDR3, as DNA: TGTGCCAGTAGTATAGCCCGAAGCAGGGGTCATGGTGAAGCTTTCTTT.

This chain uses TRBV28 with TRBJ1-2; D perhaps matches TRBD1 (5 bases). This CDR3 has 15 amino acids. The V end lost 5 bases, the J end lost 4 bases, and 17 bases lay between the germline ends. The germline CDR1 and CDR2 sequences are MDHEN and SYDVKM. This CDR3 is CASSLAGRDLYGYTF. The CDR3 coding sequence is TGTGCCAGCAGTCTCGCCGGCAGGGACCTCTATGGCTACACCTTC.

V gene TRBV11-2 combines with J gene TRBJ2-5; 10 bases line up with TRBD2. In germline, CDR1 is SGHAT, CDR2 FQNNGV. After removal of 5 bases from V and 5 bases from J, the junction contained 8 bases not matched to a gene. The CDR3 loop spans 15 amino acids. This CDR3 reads CASSSQRGGQETQYF. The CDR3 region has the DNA TGTGCCAGCAGCAGCCAGCGGGGGGGCCAGGAGACCCAGTACTTC.

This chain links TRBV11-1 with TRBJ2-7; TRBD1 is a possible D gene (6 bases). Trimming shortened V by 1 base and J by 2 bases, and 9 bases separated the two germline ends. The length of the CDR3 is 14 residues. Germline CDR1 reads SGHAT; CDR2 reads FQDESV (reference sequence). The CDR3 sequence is CASSLGQAAYEQYF. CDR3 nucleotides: TGTGCCAGCAGCTTAGGACAGGCAGCCTACGAGCAGTACTTC.

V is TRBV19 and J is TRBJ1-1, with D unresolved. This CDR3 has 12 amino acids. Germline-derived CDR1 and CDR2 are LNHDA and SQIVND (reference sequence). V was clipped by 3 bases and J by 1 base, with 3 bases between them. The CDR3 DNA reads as TGTGCCAGTAGTATCAGGAACACTGAAGCTTTCTTT. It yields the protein CASSIRNTEAFF.

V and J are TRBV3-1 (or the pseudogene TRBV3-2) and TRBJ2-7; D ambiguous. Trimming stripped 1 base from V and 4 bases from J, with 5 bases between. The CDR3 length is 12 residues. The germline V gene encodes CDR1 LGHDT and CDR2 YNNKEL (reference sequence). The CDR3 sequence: CASSQVRYEQYF. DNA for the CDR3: TGTGCCAGCAGCCAAGTCCGATACGAGCAGTACTTC.

The CDR3 reads CASSPRGGGLYNEQFF. The CDR3 region has the DNA TGTGCCAGCAGTCCGCGGGGCGGGGGCCTCTACAATGAGCAGTTCTTC. The J gene is TRBJ2-1, the V gene TRBV7-9, with TRBD2 as a possible D gene (7 bases). The CDR3 runs 16 residues. Trimming cost V 6 bases and J 3 bases, with 18 bases left between them. The germline CDR1 and CDR2 sequences are SEHNR and FQNEAQ (reference sequence).

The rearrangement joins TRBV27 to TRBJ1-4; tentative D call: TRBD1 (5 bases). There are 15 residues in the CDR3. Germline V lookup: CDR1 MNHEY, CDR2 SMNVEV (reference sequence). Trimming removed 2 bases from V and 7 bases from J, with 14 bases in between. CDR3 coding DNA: TGTGCCAGCAGTTTAAACCAAGCAGGGTTTGAAAAACTGTTTTTT. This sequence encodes CASSLNQAGFEKLFF. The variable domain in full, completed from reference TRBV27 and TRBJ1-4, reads EAQVTQNPRYLITVTGKKLTVTCSQNMNHEYMSWYRQDPGLGLRQIYYSMNVEVTDKGDVPEGYKVSRKEKRNFPLILESPSPNQTSLYFCASSLNQAGFEKLFFGSGTQLSVL.

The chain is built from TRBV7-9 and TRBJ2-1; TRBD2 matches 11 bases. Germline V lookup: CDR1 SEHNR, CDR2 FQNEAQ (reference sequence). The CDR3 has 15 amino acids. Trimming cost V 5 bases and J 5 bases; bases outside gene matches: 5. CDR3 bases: TGTGCCAGCAGCCGTAGCGGGGGGGCTCACAATGAGCAGTTCTTC. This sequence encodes CASSRSGGAHNEQFF.

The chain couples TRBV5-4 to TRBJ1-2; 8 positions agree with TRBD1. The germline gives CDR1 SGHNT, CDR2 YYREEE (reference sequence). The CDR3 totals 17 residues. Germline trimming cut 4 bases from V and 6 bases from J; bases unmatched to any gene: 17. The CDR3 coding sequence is TGTGCCAGCAGCCCGACCGCGACAGGGGCCACATTGAATGGCTACACCTTC. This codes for CASSPTATGATLNGYTF.

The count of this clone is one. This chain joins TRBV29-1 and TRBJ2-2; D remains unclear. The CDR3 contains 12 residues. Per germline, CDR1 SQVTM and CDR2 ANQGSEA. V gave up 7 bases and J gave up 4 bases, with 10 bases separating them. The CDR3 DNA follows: TGCAGCGCAACGGACCCCACCGGGGAGCTGTTTTTT. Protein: CSATDPTGELFF.

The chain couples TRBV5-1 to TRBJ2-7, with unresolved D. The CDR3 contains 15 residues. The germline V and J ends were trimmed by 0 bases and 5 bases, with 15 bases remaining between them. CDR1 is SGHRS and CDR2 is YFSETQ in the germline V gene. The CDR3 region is CASSLGGRAYDEQYF. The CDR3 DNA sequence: TGCGCCAGCAGCTTGGGGGGAAGGGCTTACGACGAGCAGTACTTC.

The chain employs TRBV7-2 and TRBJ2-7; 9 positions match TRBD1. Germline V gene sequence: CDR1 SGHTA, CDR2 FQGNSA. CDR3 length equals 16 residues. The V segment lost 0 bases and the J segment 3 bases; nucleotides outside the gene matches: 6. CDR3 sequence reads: CASSLAGQGMGYEQYF. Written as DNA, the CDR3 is TGTGCCAGCAGCTTAGCGGGACAGGGAATGGGCTACGAGCAGTACTTC.